This T cell receptor beta chain was retrieved from a study of blood T cell repertoires in COVID-19. Study in general: The samples span acute and convalescent COVID-19 from the United States, Italy and Spain.

As processed by the authors: The assay estimated nucleated cells by amplifying reference gene primers. Profiled with immunoSEQ multiplex PCR; TCRdb holds only in-frame clones, not every one. Clonal size and the V and J genes are those of that table, whereas D and trimming came from the DNA. The sample includes 90,000 to 150,000 clones, roughly 80% of them seen just once. The sample taken for sequencing was peripheral blood. The source is a human donor in a cohort sampled during active COVID-19.

CDR3 DNA: TGTGCCAGCAGTTTATCGGGACAGGGAGTCCCTGAAGCTTTCTTT. Its protein product is CASSLSGQGVPEAFF. This rearrangement joins TRBV28 to TRBJ1-1, with TRBD1 identical over 9 bases. The CDR3 length is 15 residues. Trimming removed 1 base from V and 6 bases from J; junction bases left unmatched: 6. From germline, CDR1 is MDHEN and CDR2 SYDVKM.